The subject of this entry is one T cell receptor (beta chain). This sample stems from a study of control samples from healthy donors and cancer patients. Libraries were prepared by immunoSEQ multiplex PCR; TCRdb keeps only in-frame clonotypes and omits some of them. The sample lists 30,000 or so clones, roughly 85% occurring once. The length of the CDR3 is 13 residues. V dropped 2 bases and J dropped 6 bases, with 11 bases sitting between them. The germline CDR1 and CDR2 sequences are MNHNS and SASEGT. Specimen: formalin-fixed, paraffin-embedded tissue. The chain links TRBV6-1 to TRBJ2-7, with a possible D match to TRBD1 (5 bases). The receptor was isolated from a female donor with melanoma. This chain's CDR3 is CASSEIATGEQYF. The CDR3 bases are TGTGCCAGCAGTGAAATTGCCACAGGCGAGCAGTACTTC.